This T cell receptor beta chain is from a study of T cells in localized non-small cell lung cancer. The study, taken as a whole, reports: Longer overall survival accompanied higher blood T cell density.

The method was immunoSEQ multiplex PCR; TCRdb's version includes in-frame clones alone and lacks a portion of them. Among around 140,000 clones listed, approximately 88% were seen once. A remark on this clone: Its antigen is undetermined. The sample has other DNA sequences that encode this CDR3 too.

Germline assignment: CDR1 SGHRS and CDR2 YFSETQ. V lost 0 bases and J lost 0, with 5 bases in between. The CDR3 sequence is 14 residues long. This TCR derives from a female donor over 55 with stage I lung adenocarcinoma. This specimen consisted of peripheral blood, obtained before any cancer treatment. The chain is built from TRBV5-1 and TRBJ2-3; D gene uncertain. CDR3 in amino acids: CASSLETSTDTQYF. In DNA form, the CDR3 reads TGCGCCAGCAGCTTGGAGACTAGCACAGATACGCAGTATTTT.